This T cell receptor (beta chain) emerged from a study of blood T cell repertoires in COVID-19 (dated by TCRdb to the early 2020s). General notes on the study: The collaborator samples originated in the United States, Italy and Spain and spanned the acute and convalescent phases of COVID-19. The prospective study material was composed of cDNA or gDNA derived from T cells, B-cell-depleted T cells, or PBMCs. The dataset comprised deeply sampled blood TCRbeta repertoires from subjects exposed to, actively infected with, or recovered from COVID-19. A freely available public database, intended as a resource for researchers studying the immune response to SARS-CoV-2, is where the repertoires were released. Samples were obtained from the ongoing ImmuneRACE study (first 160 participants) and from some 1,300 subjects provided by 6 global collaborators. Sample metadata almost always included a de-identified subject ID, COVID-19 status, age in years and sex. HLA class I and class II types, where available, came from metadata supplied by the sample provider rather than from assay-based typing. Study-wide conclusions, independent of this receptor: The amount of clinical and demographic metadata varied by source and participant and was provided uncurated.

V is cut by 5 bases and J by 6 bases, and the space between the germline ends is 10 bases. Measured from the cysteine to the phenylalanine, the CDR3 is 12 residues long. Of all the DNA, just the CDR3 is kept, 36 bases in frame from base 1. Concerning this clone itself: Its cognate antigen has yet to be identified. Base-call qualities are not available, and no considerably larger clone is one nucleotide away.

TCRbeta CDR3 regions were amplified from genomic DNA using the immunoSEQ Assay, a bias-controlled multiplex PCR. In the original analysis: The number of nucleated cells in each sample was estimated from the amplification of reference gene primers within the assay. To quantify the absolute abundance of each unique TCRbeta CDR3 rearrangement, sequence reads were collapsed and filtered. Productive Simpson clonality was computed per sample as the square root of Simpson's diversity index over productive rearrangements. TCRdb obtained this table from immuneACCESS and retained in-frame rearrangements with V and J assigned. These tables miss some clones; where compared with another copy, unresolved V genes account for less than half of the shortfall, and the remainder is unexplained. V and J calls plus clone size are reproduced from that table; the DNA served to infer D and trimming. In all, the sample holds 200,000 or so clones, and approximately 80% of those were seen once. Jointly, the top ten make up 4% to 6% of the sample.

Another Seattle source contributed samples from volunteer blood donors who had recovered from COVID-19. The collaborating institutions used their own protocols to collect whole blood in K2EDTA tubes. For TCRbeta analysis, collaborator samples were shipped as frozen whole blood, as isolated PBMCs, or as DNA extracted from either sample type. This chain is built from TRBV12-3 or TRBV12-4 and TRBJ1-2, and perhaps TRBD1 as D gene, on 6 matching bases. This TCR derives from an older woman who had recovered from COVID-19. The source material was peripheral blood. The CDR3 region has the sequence CASSTGFHGYTF. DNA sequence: TGTGCCAGCAGTACAGGGTTCCATGGCTACACCTTC.